This entry concerns a single TCR beta chain. The data belong to a study of cytomegalovirus exposure and HLA in healthy donors. Germline loops: CDR1 PRHDT, CDR2 FYEKMQ (reference sequence). J gave up 8 bases and V 0 bases, and 14 bases lay outside the gene matches. The CDR3 is 18 residues long. The study ran its PCR with 60 Vbeta and 13 Jbeta primers. Profiled with immunoSEQ multiplex PCR; TCRdb holds only in-frame clones, not every one. The data hold some 130,000 clones, with roughly 70% observed a single time. The TCR originated in a man aged 40-50 years in good health and CMV-seronegative. The rearrangement links TRBV13 to TRBJ2-3; TRBD2 aligns across 10 bases. Sequencing used PBMCs. CDR3 sequence: CASSLGLPSGSAPGTQYF. The DNA of the CDR3 is TGTGCCAGCAGCTTAGGCCTCCCTAGCGGGAGTGCCCCAGGTACGCAGTATTTT.